This TCR beta chain was recovered during a study of cytomegalovirus exposure and HLA in healthy donors. There were likely unrecorded immune exposures, though donors were nominally healthy when sampled. Trimming at V came to 6 bases and at J to 4 bases, leaving 9 bases not matched to a gene. This CDR3 region has 14 residues. Per the germline V gene, CDR1 is SGHDT and CDR2 is YYEEEE. Findings and caveats of the study: Listed as cytomegalovirus-associated were 150 or so TCR beta chains. Apart from CMV serostatus, no immune exposure information was available. In a later analysis, an Asian-associated ancestry cluster reportedly showed fewer N-insertions than the roughly 650-donor mean.

This PCR relied on a set of 60 Vbeta primers and 13 Jbeta primers. The data were produced by immunoSEQ multiplex PCR, yet TCRdb's version contains in-frame clones alone and is incomplete. The data show more than 95,000 clones, with over 9.5% seen just once and about 4.6% held by the top ten. This clone has only a few counts. Its antigen remains unidentified. The receptor was derived from a woman under 30 in good health and CMV-seropositive. V gene TRBV5-6 combines with J gene TRBJ2-7, with 8 bases identical to TRBD1. The sample consisted of PBMCs. The CDR3 loop is CASTPRTGKYEQYF. The CDR3 coding sequence is TGTGCCAGCACCCCTAGGACAGGGAAGTACGAGCAGTACTTC.